Below, 13 T cell receptor beta chains from the same sample are listed, as sequenced in a study of T cell responses to AZD1222 COVID-19 vaccine. TCRdb's table, derived via immunoSEQ multiplex PCR, lists solely in-frame clones and lacks some. The sample contains approximately 100,000 clones, around 86% of which appear only once. The source material was peripheral blood, sampled 28 days after the second dose of the MenACWY control vaccine. The receptor source for this set is an adult who received the MenACWY meningococcal vaccine as a control.

The CDR3 region has the DNA TGTGCCAGCAGCTTAAACAGGTTGGATAATTCACCCCTCCACTTT. Protein product: CASSLNRLDNSPLHF. The rearrangement links TRBV7-3 to TRBJ1-6, with a possible D match to TRBD1 (5 bases). Trimming took off 1 base at V and 5 bases at J, with 9 bases between the two ends. The CDR3 has 15 residues. Per germline, CDR1 SGHTA and CDR2 FQGTGA.

J is TRBJ1-2 and V is TRBV28; 7 nucleotides match TRBD1. Germline loops: CDR1 MDHEN, CDR2 SYDVKM. CDR3 size: 15 residues. V was pared by 4 bases and J by 4 bases, with 9 bases of the junction left unmatched. The CDR3 DNA sequence: TGTGCCAGCAGTTCGACGACAGGGCAATTCTATGGCTACACCTTC. This codes for CASSSTTGQFYGYTF.

V is TRBV19 and J is TRBJ1-2; TRBD1 matches at 11 bases. The CDR3 consists of 15 residues. Germline assignment: CDR1 LNHDA and CDR2 SQIVND (reference sequence). V dropped 4 bases and J dropped 2; count of bases not matched to a gene: 3. CDR3 nucleotides: TGTGCCAGTAGTACCGGGGACAGGGGGAACTATGGCTACACCTTC. This encodes CASSTGDRGNYGYTF. The variable domain in full, with the rest retrieved from reference TRBV19 and TRBJ1-2, is DGGITQSPKYLFRKEGQNVTLSCEQNLNHDAMYWYRQDPGQGLRLIYYSQIVNDFQKGDIAEGYSVSREKKESFPLTVTSAQKNPTAFYLCASSTGDRGNYGYTFGSGTRLTVV.

In DNA form, the CDR3 reads TGCGCCAGCAGCTTAACGGCTAACACTGAAGCTTTCTTT. It translates to CASSLTANTEAFF. The gene calls are TRBV5-1 and TRBJ1-1, with D hard to call. The CDR3 covers 13 residues. Germline CDR1 and CDR2: SGHRS and YFSETQ. V gave up 2 bases and J gave up 2 bases, with 7 bases separating them.

J is TRBJ2-3 and V is TRBV7-2; 13 bases fit TRBD2. The CDR3 length is 17 residues. J lost 3 bases, V lost 5 bases, and 8 bases had no gene match. Per the germline V gene, CDR1 is SGHTA and CDR2 is FQGNSA. The DNA of the CDR3 is TGTGCCAGCAGCCCGAAACTAGCGGGGGGGCGGACAGATACGCAGTATTTT. Protein: CASSPKLAGGRTDTQYF.

This chain links TRBV29-1 with TRBJ2-3; D assignment may be TRBD1 or TRBD2 (5 bases each). Germline assignment: CDR1 SQVTM and CDR2 ANQGSEA. V was shortened by 6 bases and J by 0 bases, with 10 bases between the two germline ends. The CDR3 is 13 amino acids. CDR3 sequence (DNA): TGCAGCGTGACCCGGGACAGCACAGATACGCAGTATTTT. Its translation: CSVTRDSTDTQYF.

The V gene is TRBV28, the J gene TRBJ2-7; D might be TRBD1 (6 bases). This CDR3 spans 12 amino acids. Germline-derived CDR1 and CDR2 are MDHEN and SYDVKM. V was shortened by 2 bases and J by 6 bases, with 8 bases between the two germline ends. The CDR3: CASSLRGGEQYF. CDR3 nucleotide sequence: TGTGCCAGCAGTTTAAGAGGGGGCGAGCAGTACTTC.

The chain uses TRBV5-5 and TRBJ2-7, with unresolved D. The germline V gene has CDR1 SGHKS and CDR2 YYEKEE (reference sequence). Trimming stripped 6 bases from V and 3 bases from J, with 16 bases between. CDR3 length: 14 residues. The CDR3 DNA reads as TGTGCCAGCACCCCGGCCGCGTTTCACTACGAGCAGTACTTC. It translates to CASTPAAFHYEQYF. The complete variable domain, with remaining parts taken from reference TRBV5-5 and TRBJ2-7, reads DAGVTQSPTHLIKTRGQQVTLRCSPISGHKSVSWYQQVLGQGPQFIFQYYEKEERGRGNFPDRFSARQFPNYSSELNVNALLLGDSALYLCASTPAAFHYEQYFGPGTRLTVT.

The chain couples TRBV11-3 to TRBJ2-5; D possibly matches TRBD1 or TRBD2 (5 bases each). The V gene's germline CDR1 is SGHNT and CDR2 YENEEA. Trimming stripped 1 base from V and 0 bases from J, with 6 bases between. The CDR3 covers 14 residues. CDR3 in DNA: TGTGCCAGCAGCTTAGGAGGGGACCAAGAGACCCAGTACTTC. Protein product: CASSLGGDQETQYF.

This clone appeared a few times. This chain uses TRBV6-5 with TRBJ1-2; perhaps TRBD1 as D (5 bases). V was cut by 7 bases and J by 6 bases, with 21 bases left in between. The CDR3 runs to 15 residues. Germline CDR1 reads MNHEY; CDR2 reads SVGAGI. The CDR3: CASTTRQGFRDGYTF. CDR3 nucleotides: TGTGCCAGCACGACTCGGCAGGGCTTTAGGGATGGCTACACCTTC.

V is TRBV9 and J is TRBJ2-7; D may be TRBD1 or TRBD2 (5 bases each). CDR1 is SGDLS and CDR2 is YYNGEE in the germline V gene. The CDR3 is 15 residues long. Trimming removed 0 bases from V and 1 base from J, with 11 bases in between. CDR3 sequence: CASSVDGTGSYEQYF. CDR3 nucleotide sequence: TGTGCCAGCAGCGTAGACGGGACGGGTTCCTACGAGCAGTACTTC.

The gene calls are TRBV5-1 and TRBJ1-2, with D possibly being TRBD1 (5 bases). Germline loops: CDR1 SGHRS, CDR2 YFSETQ. CDR3 length: 17 amino acids. V was trimmed by 5 bases and J by 2 bases, leaving 22 bases between them. The CDR3: CASRLSGTDTMNYGYTF. As DNA, the CDR3 is TGCGCCAGCAGGCTAAGCGGGACCGACACTATGAACTATGGCTACACCTTC.

The rearrangement links TRBV18 to TRBJ2-7, with TRBD1 identical over 9 bases. V shed 3 bases, J shed 0 bases, and the junction held 3 bases outside the gene matches. The CDR3 is 15 residues long. CDR1 and CDR2 from the germline V gene are KGHSH and LQKENI. The CDR3 loop reads CASSPGQGSSYEQYF. CDR3 nucleotide sequence: TGTGCCAGCTCACCCGGACAGGGGAGCTCCTACGAGCAGTACTTC.